This is a list of T cell receptor beta chains from one sample in a study of cytomegalovirus exposure and HLA in healthy donors. The assay was immunoSEQ multiplex PCR, and TCRdb's table has in-frame clones only and misses some. The repertoire holds 170,000 or so clones, with about 86% as singletons. The sequenced sample was PBMCs. The receptors shown here come from a young woman in good health and CMV-seronegative. Both conserved end residues are part of each CDR3. Each record gives: V gene, clone size, D gene, J gene, CDR3 DNA, CDR3 protein. The D gene is left open where the match is weak. Where a row states a size, it is once, few, many or the class of an expanded clone; other rows omit it.

v_call: TRBV5-1
clone_size: .
d_call: TRBD2
j_call: TRBJ2-3
cdr3_nt: TGCGCCAGCAGCCGACTAGCGGGGGGGCCTGTAGATACGCAGTATTTT
cdr3_aa: CASSRLAGGPVDTQYF

v_call: TRBV5-1
clone_size: .
d_call: .
j_call: TRBJ1-4
cdr3_nt: TGCGCCAGCAGCTCGGGAGGGGGTAATGAAAAACTGTTTTTT
cdr3_aa: CASSSGGGNEKLFF

v_call: TRBV7-9
clone_size: .
d_call: TRBD2
j_call: TRBJ2-5
cdr3_nt: TGTGCCAGCAGGTCTGGGCTAGCGGGAGGAAGGGAGCAGTACTTC
cdr3_aa: CASRSGLAGGREQYF

v_call: TRBV2
clone_size: .
d_call: TRBD2
j_call: TRBJ2-5
cdr3_nt: TGTGCCAGCAGTCGGCTAGCGGGCCAAGAGACCCAGTACTTC
cdr3_aa: CASSRLAGQETQYF

v_call: TRBV5-1
clone_size: few
d_call: TRBD2
j_call: TRBJ2-1
cdr3_nt: TGCGCCAGCAGCTTGTTGGGACTAGCGGTCTACAATGAGCAGTTCTTC
cdr3_aa: CASSLLGLAVYNEQFF

v_call: TRBV7-3
clone_size: .
d_call: .
j_call: TRBJ2-2
cdr3_nt: TGTGCCAGCAGCTCGGAGAGATCTACCGGGGAGCTGTTTTTT
cdr3_aa: CASSSERSTGELFF

v_call: TRBV5-4
clone_size: .
d_call: TRBD2
j_call: TRBJ2-7
cdr3_nt: TGTGCCAGCCGGGAGGGGTCGAGCTACGAGCAGTACTTC
cdr3_aa: CASREGSSYEQYF

v_call: TRBV28
clone_size: once
d_call: TRBD1
j_call: TRBJ1-3
cdr3_nt: TGTGCCAGCAGTCCCGGGACAGGGCGAAACACCATATATTTT
cdr3_aa: CASSPGTGRNTIYF

v_call: TRBV4-1
clone_size: .
d_call: .
j_call: TRBJ1-2
cdr3_nt: TGCGCCAGCAGCCAAGATTTAACAGGGACCCAGGGTGGCTACACCTTC
cdr3_aa: CASSQDLTGTQGGYTF

v_call: TRBV10-3
clone_size: .
d_call: .
j_call: TRBJ1-3
cdr3_nt: TGTGCCATCGGAGGTTTTGTGTTTGGAAACACCATATATTTT
cdr3_aa: CAIGGFVFGNTIYF

v_call: TRBV28
clone_size: .
d_call: TRBD2
j_call: TRBJ2-7
cdr3_nt: TGTGCCAGCAGTTTGATCTGGGGAGGGCCATCCTACGAGCAGTACTTC
cdr3_aa: CASSLIWGGPSYEQYF

v_call: TRBV7-9
clone_size: few
d_call: .
j_call: TRBJ2-3
cdr3_nt: TGTGCCAGCAGCTTTCCCGGCGGGGGCACAGATACGCAGTATTTT
cdr3_aa: CASSFPGGGTDTQYF

v_call: TRBV5-1
clone_size: .
d_call: .
j_call: TRBJ1-1
cdr3_nt: TGCGCCAGCAGCCCCGGAGGGGTAGAGGACACTGAAGCTTTCTTT
cdr3_aa: CASSPGGVEDTEAFF

v_call: TRBV30
clone_size: .
d_call: .
j_call: TRBJ2-5
cdr3_nt: TGCTGTTGGGGCCTCCAAGAGACCCAGTACTTC
cdr3_aa: CCWGLQETQYF

v_call: TRBV2
clone_size: .
d_call: .
j_call: TRBJ1-5
cdr3_nt: TGTGCCAGCAGTGTCAGAGGGTTGGGTCAGCCCCAGCATTTT
cdr3_aa: CASSVRGLGQPQHF

v_call: TRBV6-1
clone_size: few
d_call: .
j_call: TRBJ1-5
cdr3_nt: TGTGCCAGCTTGTTGGGGGCAAATCAGCCCCAGCATTTT
cdr3_aa: CASLLGANQPQHF

v_call: TRBV4-1
clone_size: .
d_call: .
j_call: TRBJ1-2
cdr3_nt: TGCGCCAGCAGCCAAGTGGTCAGTCTCTATGGCTACACCTTC
cdr3_aa: CASSQVVSLYGYTF

v_call: TRBV6-1
clone_size: .
d_call: .
j_call: TRBJ2-1
cdr3_nt: TGTGCCAGCAGTGCGGGACAAAGTCACAATGAGCAGTTCTTC
cdr3_aa: CASSAGQSHNEQFF

v_call: TRBV5-4
clone_size: .
d_call: .
j_call: TRBJ1-6
cdr3_nt: TGTGCCAGCAGCCCCAGGACAAATTCACCCCTCCACTTT
cdr3_aa: CASSPRTNSPLHF

v_call: TRBV2
clone_size: .
d_call: .
j_call: TRBJ2-2
cdr3_nt: TGTGCCAGCACCCTACTAGAGGGAGAAGGGGAGCTGTTTTTT
cdr3_aa: CASTLLEGEGELFF

v_call: TRBV10-3
clone_size: .
d_call: TRBD2
j_call: TRBJ2-7
cdr3_nt: TGTGCCATCAGTGAGAGTCTAGCGGGTACTTACGAGCAGTACTTC
cdr3_aa: CAISESLAGTYEQYF

v_call: TRBV30
clone_size: .
d_call: .
j_call: TRBJ2-1
cdr3_nt: TGTGCCTGGAGTAGAGGGTGGGCCGGAAATGAGCAGTTCTTC
cdr3_aa: CAWSRGWAGNEQFF

v_call: TRBV4-1
clone_size: .
d_call: TRBD1
j_call: TRBJ1-2
cdr3_nt: TGCGCCAGCAGCCAGGCGACAGGGGGCTACTATGGCTACACCTTC
cdr3_aa: CASSQATGGYYGYTF

v_call: TRBV6-1
clone_size: .
d_call: TRBD1
j_call: TRBJ1-5
cdr3_nt: TGTGCCAGCAGGAGACAGGGGGATCAGCCCCAGCATTTT
cdr3_aa: CASRRQGDQPQHF

v_call: TRBV10-1
clone_size: .
d_call: .
j_call: TRBJ2-3
cdr3_nt: TGCGCCAGCAGTGAGGTACTAGCTCCCGCAGATACGCAGTATTTT
cdr3_aa: CASSEVLAPADTQYF

v_call: TRBV7-9
clone_size: .
d_call: .
j_call: TRBJ1-1
cdr3_nt: TGTGCCAGCAGCTTAGGGTTGACTGGGAACACTGAAGCTTTCTTT
cdr3_aa: CASSLGLTGNTEAFF

v_call: TRBV6-1
clone_size: .
d_call: TRBD1
j_call: TRBJ1-2
cdr3_nt: TGTGCCAGCAGTGTCCAGACAGGGGGCGGCGGTCATGGCTACACCTTC
cdr3_aa: CASSVQTGGGGHGYTF

v_call: TRBV10-2
clone_size: .
d_call: .
j_call: TRBJ2-1
cdr3_nt: TGCGCCAGCAGTGAGTCGTGGACTCCCCAAGGCCTCCATGAGCAGTTCTTC
cdr3_aa: CASSESWTPQGLHEQFF

v_call: TRBV2
clone_size: few
d_call: TRBD1
j_call: TRBJ1-1
cdr3_nt: TGTGCCAGCAGCTCCCAGGGGGTTGAAGCTTTCTTT
cdr3_aa: CASSSQGVEAFF

v_call: TRBV5-1
clone_size: .
d_call: TRBD2
j_call: TRBJ2-7
cdr3_nt: TGCGCCAGCAGCCATAGCGGGGGTTCTGACGAGCAGTACTTC
cdr3_aa: CASSHSGGSDEQYF

v_call: TRBV19
clone_size: .
d_call: .
j_call: TRBJ2-6
cdr3_nt: TGTGCCAGTAGTGGTTCCAGGGTTTTGGGGGCCAACGTCCTGACTTTC
cdr3_aa: CASSGSRVLGANVLTF

v_call: TRBV7-2
clone_size: once
d_call: TRBD2
j_call: TRBJ2-1
cdr3_nt: TGTGCCAGCAGCTTAAGGCTAGCGGGAGCTTACAATGAGCAGTTCTTC
cdr3_aa: CASSLRLAGAYNEQFF

v_call: TRBV11-3
clone_size: .
d_call: TRBD1
j_call: TRBJ2-2
cdr3_nt: TGTGCCAGCAGCTGGCACGCCGGGACAGGAAACACCGGGGAGCTGTTTTTT
cdr3_aa: CASSWHAGTGNTGELFF

v_call: TRBV4-2
clone_size: .
d_call: TRBD2
j_call: TRBJ2-1
cdr3_nt: TGTGCCAGCAGCCAATCCTTTCGGACTAGCGGGGGTGGGAATGAGCAGTTCTTC
cdr3_aa: CASSQSFRTSGGGNEQFF

v_call: TRBV27
clone_size: .
d_call: TRBD2
j_call: TRBJ2-3
cdr3_nt: TGTGCCAGCAGTCCGGGACTAAACACAGATACGCAGTATTTT
cdr3_aa: CASSPGLNTDTQYF

v_call: TRBV14
clone_size: .
d_call: .
j_call: TRBJ2-3
cdr3_nt: TGTGCCAGCAGCCAGGGACATTATGATACGCAGTATTTT
cdr3_aa: CASSQGHYDTQYF

v_call: TRBV28
clone_size: .
d_call: TRBD1
j_call: TRBJ1-2
cdr3_nt: TGTGCCAGCAGTTCCGGACAGGGAGACTACTATGGCTACACCTTC
cdr3_aa: CASSSGQGDYYGYTF

v_call: TRBV7-9
clone_size: .
d_call: TRBD2
j_call: TRBJ2-1
cdr3_nt: TGTGCCAGCAGCTCCACATGGGCTAGCGGGGGGAGAGACAATGAGCAGTTCTTC
cdr3_aa: CASSSTWASGGRDNEQFF

v_call: TRBV6-5
clone_size: .
d_call: TRBD1
j_call: TRBJ2-1
cdr3_nt: TGTGCCAGCAGTTACGGACAGGGGGCTCTTGATGAGCAGTTCTTC
cdr3_aa: CASSYGQGALDEQFF

v_call: TRBV5-1
clone_size: .
d_call: .
j_call: TRBJ2-7
cdr3_nt: TGCGCCAGCAAGATAGATAAGTCCTACGAGCAGTACTTC
cdr3_aa: CASKIDKSYEQYF

v_call: TRBV27
clone_size: .
d_call: TRBD2
j_call: TRBJ2-1
cdr3_nt: TGTGCCAGCAGTCTGGCGCTAGCGGGAGCAGGGAATGAGCAGTTCTTC
cdr3_aa: CASSLALAGAGNEQFF

v_call: TRBV5-1
clone_size: .
d_call: TRBD1
j_call: TRBJ1-4
cdr3_nt: TGCGCCAGCAGTCGCGGGACAGCCACTAATGAAAAACTGTTTTTT
cdr3_aa: CASSRGTATNEKLFF

v_call: TRBV18
clone_size: .
d_call: .
j_call: TRBJ1-4
cdr3_nt: TGTGCCAGCTCACCAGGCGCGGGGCCTAATGAAAAACTGTTTTTT
cdr3_aa: CASSPGAGPNEKLFF

v_call: TRBV6-6
clone_size: .
d_call: .
j_call: TRBJ2-5
cdr3_nt: TGTGCCAGCAGGATGACAGCGAGCCAAGAGACCCAGTACTTC
cdr3_aa: CASRMTASQETQYF

v_call: TRBV10-3
clone_size: .
d_call: TRBD1
j_call: TRBJ2-1
cdr3_nt: TGTGCCATCAGTGCTGTCGACAGGGTCTCCTACAATGAGCAGTTCTTC
cdr3_aa: CAISAVDRVSYNEQFF

v_call: TRBV7-6
clone_size: .
d_call: .
j_call: TRBJ2-3
cdr3_nt: TGTGCCAGCAGTTGGAGCGGTGATACGCAGTATTTT
cdr3_aa: CASSWSGDTQYF

v_call: TRBV5-4
clone_size: .
d_call: TRBD1
j_call: TRBJ1-2
cdr3_nt: TGTGCCAGCAGCTTGCCCGAGACAGGGGATCGCGCCTTC
cdr3_aa: CASSLPETGDRAF

v_call: TRBV18
clone_size: .
d_call: .
j_call: TRBJ1-1
cdr3_nt: TGTGCCAGCTCACCCTTGCAGGGTAACACTGAAGCTTTCTTT
cdr3_aa: CASSPLQGNTEAFF

v_call: TRBV29-1
clone_size: .
d_call: TRBD1
j_call: TRBJ1-1
cdr3_nt: TGCAGCGTCAGGGGACAGTCGAACACTGAAGCTTTCTTT
cdr3_aa: CSVRGQSNTEAFF

v_call: TRBV10-3
clone_size: .
d_call: .
j_call: TRBJ1-4
cdr3_nt: TGTGCCATCAGTGGCGGGGGGGAGAATGAAAAACTGTTTTTT
cdr3_aa: CAISGGGENEKLFF

v_call: TRBV5-1
clone_size: .
d_call: .
j_call: TRBJ2-5
cdr3_nt: TGCGCCAGCAATGAGGGCCCGGAGACCCAGTACTTC
cdr3_aa: CASNEGPETQYF

v_call: TRBV5-1
clone_size: .
d_call: TRBD2
j_call: TRBJ2-7
cdr3_nt: TGCGCCAGCACCGGGACTAGCGCCTACGAGCAGTACTTC
cdr3_aa: CASTGTSAYEQYF

v_call: TRBV25-1
clone_size: .
d_call: .
j_call: TRBJ2-2
cdr3_nt: TGTGCCAGCAGTGAAGAGCAAATAACCGGGGAGCTGTTTTTT
cdr3_aa: CASSEEQITGELFF

v_call: TRBV5-6
clone_size: .
d_call: TRBD2
j_call: TRBJ2-3
cdr3_nt: TGTGCCAGCAGCTGGGGACTACAGGGCACAGATACGCAGTATTTT
cdr3_aa: CASSWGLQGTDTQYF

v_call: TRBV19
clone_size: once
d_call: TRBD1
j_call: TRBJ1-1
cdr3_nt: TGTGCCAGTAGTCCCGGGACAGGACGAAGGGAGAACACTGAAGCTTTCTTT
cdr3_aa: CASSPGTGRRENTEAFF

v_call: TRBV7-2
clone_size: .
d_call: .
j_call: TRBJ1-2
cdr3_nt: TGTGCCAGCAATGGTAAAGAGGGAGGGAACTATGGCTACACCTTC
cdr3_aa: CASNGKEGGNYGYTF